This record covers a single T cell receptor (beta chain). The CDR3 runs to 15 residues. Per germline, CDR1 SGHRS and CDR2 YFSETQ. Trimming shortened V by 4 bases and J by 1 base, and 13 bases separated the two germline ends. This specimen comes from a study of blood T cell repertoires in COVID-19. Study details: Samples taken during acute and convalescent COVID-19 were collected in the United States, Italy and Spain. Nucleic acid was either cDNA or gDNA, and it came from T cells, B-cell-depleted T cells, or PBMCs.

Authors' methods: Reference gene primer amplification gave estimated nucleated cell counts. TCRdb's copy holds only in-frame clones and misses some; the assay was immunoSEQ multiplex PCR. V and J calls and clone size are copied from that table; D and trimming were computed from the DNA. The data contain under 200,000 clones, roughly four fifths of them singletons. Sequencing used peripheral blood. This receptor was obtained from a human donor with acute or convalescent COVID-19. The donor label of this sample is uncertain. J is TRBJ2-3 and V is TRBV5-1; perhaps TRBD2 as D (6 bases). CDR3 protein: CASSHTSPRTDTQYF. The CDR3 DNA sequence: TGCGCCAGCAGCCATACTAGCCCTCGCACAGATACGCAGTATTTT.